A selection of T cell receptor beta chains follows, all from one sample in a study of blood T cell repertoires in COVID-19. Repertoires were generated with immunoSEQ multiplex PCR, while TCRdb's copy carries only in-frame clones and drops some. The sample holds about 190,000 clones; around 90% are singletons and the top ten take roughly 21%. Sequencing was done on a sample of peripheral blood. These receptors were collected from a man in his sixties with active or convalescent COVID-19. CDR3s include the opening cysteine and the closing phenylalanine or tryptophan. The order of the fields is clone size, V gene, D gene, J gene, CDR3 protein, CDR3 DNA. D genes are given only for firm matches. Rows may omit the clone size; those that give it use once, few, many or a size class.

NA	TRBV3-1/TRBV3-2	NA	TRBJ1-3	CASSQGFGASGNTIYF	TGTGCCAGCAGCCAAGGGTTTGGAGCCTCTGGAAACACCATATATTTT
NA	TRBV5-1	NA	TRBJ1-1	CASSFYDGRGAPEAFF	TGCGCCAGCAGCTTTTATGACGGGCGGGGAGCCCCTGAAGCTTTCTTT
NA	TRBV24-1	NA	TRBJ2-5	CATSATLRGGYETQYF	TGTGCCACCAGTGCGACCCTCAGGGGTGGTTACGAGACCCAGTACTTC
NA	TRBV6-2/TRBV6-3	NA	TRBJ2-5	CASSPGSWETQYF	TGTGCCAGCAGTCCGGGGTCCTGGGAGACCCAGTACTTC
NA	TRBV11-3	NA	TRBJ1-1	CASSLNQTAFNTEAFF	TGTGCCAGCAGCCTCAATCAGACAGCCTTTAACACTGAAGCTTTCTTT
NA	TRBV19	NA	TRBJ1-6	CASSPYRATSPLHF	TGTGCCAGTAGTCCCTACAGGGCGACGTCACCCCTCCACTTT
NA	TRBV5-4	NA	TRBJ2-4	CASSPSQQQSKNIQYF	TGTGCCAGCAGCCCCAGCCAACAGCAAAGCAAAAACATTCAGTACTTC
NA	TRBV5-1	NA	TRBJ1-2	CASSLGRGGLGYTF	TGCGCCAGCAGCTTGGGTAGGGGAGGACTTGGCTACACCTTC
NA	TRBV2	TRBD2	TRBJ2-1	CASSGAGGSLDEQFF	TGTGCCAGCAGTGGAGCGGGGGGGAGTCTAGATGAGCAGTTCTTC
NA	TRBV18	NA	TRBJ2-5	CASSPNSGETQYF	TGTGCCAGCTCACCAAATTCAGGGGAGACCCAGTACTTC
NA	TRBV5-1	TRBD2	TRBJ2-5	CASSVAGGQETQYF	TGCGCCAGCAGCGTTGCGGGGGGACAAGAGACCCAGTACTTC
NA	TRBV9	TRBD2	TRBJ2-3	CASSVYSGGTDTQYF	TGTGCCAGCAGCGTTTATAGCGGGGGCACAGATACGCAGTATTTT
few	TRBV4-1	NA	TRBJ2-1	CASSRTSPAGTSYNEQFF	TGCGCCAGCAGCCGAACTTCCCCAGCCGGGACTTCCTACAATGAGCAGTTCTTC
NA	TRBV19	NA	TRBJ2-2	CASTPPFLGSVGELFF	TGTGCCAGTACTCCCCCCTTTTTGGGGAGCGTCGGGGAGCTGTTTTTT
NA	TRBV30	TRBD2	TRBJ2-1	CAWKGKGGGSYNEQFF	TGTGCCTGGAAGGGAAAAGGCGGGGGCTCCTACAATGAGCAGTTCTTC
NA	TRBV6-2/TRBV6-3	NA	TRBJ2-2	CASSLSGPGSGELFF	TGTGCCAGCAGTCTATCAGGCCCTGGGAGCGGGGAGCTGTTTTTT
NA	TRBV10-3	NA	TRBJ2-2	CAISEGANTGELFF	TGTGCCATCAGTGAGGGGGCCAACACCGGGGAGCTGTTTTTT
few	TRBV29-1	NA	TRBJ1-2	CSPLGYTF	TGCAGCCCCCTTGGCTACACCTTC
NA	TRBV5-1	TRBD1	TRBJ1-4	CASSPTGATNEKLFF	TGCGCCAGCAGCCCCACAGGGGCAACTAATGAAAAACTGTTTTTT
NA	TRBV6-1	TRBD1	TRBJ2-6	CASSEGQGVLTF	TGTGCCAGCAGTGAAGGACAGGGGGTCCTGACTTTC
NA	TRBV19	NA	TRBJ2-5	CASSIQGVETQYF	TGTGCCAGTAGTATACAGGGTGTGGAGACCCAGTACTTC
NA	TRBV18	TRBD1	TRBJ2-2	CASFETGVTGELFF	TGTGCCAGCTTTGAAACAGGGGTCACCGGGGAGCTGTTTTTT
NA	TRBV5-1	TRBD1	TRBJ1-4	CASSPRDSKSEKLFF	TGCGCCAGCAGCCCCCGGGACAGTAAGTCTGAAAAACTGTTTTTT
once	TRBV6-5	TRBD1	TRBJ2-2	CASSYRGPNTGELFF	TGTGCCAGCAGTTACAGGGGGCCGAACACCGGGGAGCTGTTTTTT
NA	TRBV19	NA	TRBJ1-5	CASSISGQRNQPQHF	TGTGCCAGTAGTATCTCTGGGCAGCGCAATCAGCCCCAGCATTTT
NA	TRBV27	NA	TRBJ2-7	CASSLSDSPYEQYF	TGTGCCAGCAGTTTATCCGACAGTCCCTACGAGCAGTACTTC
NA	TRBV5-1	TRBD2	TRBJ2-1	CASSSLAGGQNEQFF	TGCGCCAGCAGCTCGCTAGCGGGGGGTCAGAATGAGCAGTTCTTC
NA	TRBV11-2	TRBD1	TRBJ2-3	CASSSPLQGAGDTQYF	TGTGCCAGCAGCTCCCCCCTTCAGGGGGCGGGGGATACGCAGTATTTT
NA	TRBV18	NA	TRBJ1-2	CASSPAGDGYTF	TGTGCCAGCTCACCCGCCGGGGATGGCTACACCTTC
NA	TRBV7-2	NA	TRBJ2-1	CASSSQGGRRYNEQFF	TGTGCCAGCAGCTCTCAGGGGGGTCGTCGCTACAATGAGCAGTTCTTC
NA	TRBV11-2	TRBD2	TRBJ2-5	CASSGGGGYQETQYF	TGTGCCAGCAGCGGTGGCGGGGGGTACCAAGAGACCCAGTACTTC
NA	TRBV19	NA	TRBJ2-1	CASSPGLGTYNEQFF	TGTGCCAGTAGTCCGGGACTGGGAACCTACAATGAGCAGTTCTTC
few	TRBV11-2	NA	TRBJ1-4	CASSLQGIGEKLFF	TGTGCCAGCAGCTTACAGGGGATTGGTGAAAAACTGTTTTTT